This T cell receptor (beta chain) was obtained from a study of CD8+ T cells in alopecia areata. V was shortened by 6 bases and J by 0 bases, with 9 bases between the two germline ends. CDR3 length: 14 residues. Germline V gene lookup returns CDR1 SQVTM and CDR2 ANQGSEA. Reverse transcribed after extraction, RNA yielded cDNA as the sequencing template. TCRdb's copy holds only in-frame clones and misses some; the assay was immunoSEQ multiplex PCR. Among 250,000 to 350,000 clones listed, about 60% were seen once. Study-level results: Higher clonality was seen in lesional scalp than in normal scalp, especially in alopecia totalis/universalis.

As for treatment: oral pan-JAK inhibitor, 5-10 mg twice daily. This clone appeared a few times. No antigen is known for it. The rearrangement uses TRBV29-1 and TRBJ2-6; D gene unclear. This TCR was sampled from a human donor with alopecia areata. The source material was CD4+ T cells sorted from blood, sampled at week 52, from a patient treated with tofacitinib. DNA for the CDR3: TGCAGCGTCCGGTCGGGCTCTGGGGCCAACGTCCTGACTTTC. As protein: CSVRSGSGANVLTF. The full variable domain, rest sourced from reference TRBV29-1 and TRBJ2-6, is SAVISQKPSRDICQRGTSLTIQCQVDSQVTMMFWYRQQPGQSLTLIATANQGSEATYESGFVIDKFPISRPNLTFSTLTVSNMSPEDSSIYLCSVRSGSGANVLTFGAGSRLTVL.